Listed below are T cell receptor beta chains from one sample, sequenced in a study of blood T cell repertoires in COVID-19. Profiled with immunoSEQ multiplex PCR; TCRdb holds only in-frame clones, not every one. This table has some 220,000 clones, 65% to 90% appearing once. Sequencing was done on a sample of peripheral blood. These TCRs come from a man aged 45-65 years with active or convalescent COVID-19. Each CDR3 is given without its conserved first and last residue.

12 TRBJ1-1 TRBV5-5 ASSLVGGSAEAF
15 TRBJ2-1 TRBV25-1 ASSDGSTGGSYNEQF
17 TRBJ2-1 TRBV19 ASSARTSGAHGSYNEQF
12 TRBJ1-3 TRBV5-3 ARSPRDRGNTIY
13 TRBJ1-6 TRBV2 ASSELGHHNSPLH
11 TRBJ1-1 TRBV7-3 ASSLWHNTEAF
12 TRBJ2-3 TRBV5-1 ASSQGTGMDTQY
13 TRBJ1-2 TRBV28 ASSLTGGLGYGYT
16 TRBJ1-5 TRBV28 ASSFRPRDSYSNQPQH
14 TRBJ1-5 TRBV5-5 ASSLDGGKRNQPQH
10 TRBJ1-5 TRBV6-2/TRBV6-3 ASSLRVQPQH
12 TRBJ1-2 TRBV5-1 ASSSTPQGGGYT
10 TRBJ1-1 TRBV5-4 ASSHTGPEAF
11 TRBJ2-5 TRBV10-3 AISEQIQETQY
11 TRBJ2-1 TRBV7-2 ASSRGQGSEQF
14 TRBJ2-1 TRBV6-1 ASSEEGLAAFHEQF
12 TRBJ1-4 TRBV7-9 ASKRTGGAEKLF
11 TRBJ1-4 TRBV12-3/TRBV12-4 ASSLEANRRLF
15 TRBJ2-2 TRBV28 ASRTSGLAGVPGELF
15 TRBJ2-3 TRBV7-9 ASSPRTGPPSTDTQY
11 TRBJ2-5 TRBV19 ASSINTVETQY
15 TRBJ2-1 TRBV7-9 ASSPRAQGSRYNEQF
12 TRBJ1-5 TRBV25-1 ASRGGESNQPQH
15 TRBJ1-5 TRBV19 ASSGKPGQLWNQPQH
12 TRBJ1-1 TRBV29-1 SASRWTGRTEAF
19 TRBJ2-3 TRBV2 ASSDTGKGIGRLPSTDTQY
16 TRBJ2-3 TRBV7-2 ASSPHGLAASSTDTQY
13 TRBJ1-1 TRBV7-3 ASSLTRDSLNEAF
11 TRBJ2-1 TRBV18 ASSQNGDSKQF
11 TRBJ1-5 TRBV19 ASVDRRNQPQH
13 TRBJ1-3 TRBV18 ASSPTDSSGNTIY
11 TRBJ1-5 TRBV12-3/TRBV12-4 ASSFGGGQPQH
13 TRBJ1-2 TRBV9 ASSFLGGTNYGYT
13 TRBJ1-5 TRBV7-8 ASSLGGTGGEPQH
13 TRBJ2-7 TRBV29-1 SVSGAKTGGDEQY
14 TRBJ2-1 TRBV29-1 SSRLGLAGGRDEQF
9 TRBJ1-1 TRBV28 ASGGAYEAF
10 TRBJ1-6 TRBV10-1 ASTQGPSPLH
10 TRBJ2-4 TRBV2 ASSELRTGGF
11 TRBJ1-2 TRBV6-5 ASSPDRFRGYT
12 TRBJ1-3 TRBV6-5 ASSKQNIGNTIY
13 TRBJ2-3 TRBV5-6 ASSSIQGYTDTQY
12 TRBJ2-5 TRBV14 ASSQGARGLAQY
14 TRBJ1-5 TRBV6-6 ASSYASSRSNQPQH
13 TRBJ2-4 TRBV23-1 ASSQSWQGKNIQY
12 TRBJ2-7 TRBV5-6 ASSLGLAVREQY
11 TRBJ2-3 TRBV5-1 ASSPGDTDTQY
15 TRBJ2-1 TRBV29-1 SAAGTFLGGVTNEQF
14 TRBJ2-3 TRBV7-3 ASSLGGTLGTDTQY
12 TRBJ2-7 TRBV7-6 ASSRDSFGSEQY
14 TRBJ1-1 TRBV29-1 SVETGTGGMNTEAF